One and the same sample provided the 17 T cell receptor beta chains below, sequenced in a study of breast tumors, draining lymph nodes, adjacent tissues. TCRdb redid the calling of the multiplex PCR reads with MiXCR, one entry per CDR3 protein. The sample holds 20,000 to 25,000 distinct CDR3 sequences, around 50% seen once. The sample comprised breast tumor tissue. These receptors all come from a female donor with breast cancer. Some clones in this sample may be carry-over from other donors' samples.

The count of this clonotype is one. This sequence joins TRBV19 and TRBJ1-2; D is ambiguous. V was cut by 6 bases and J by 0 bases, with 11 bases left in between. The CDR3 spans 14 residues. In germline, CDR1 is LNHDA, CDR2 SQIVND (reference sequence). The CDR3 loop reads CASSPTPANYGYTF. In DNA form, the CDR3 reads TGTGCCAGTAGCCCGACGCCTGCTAACTATGGCTACACCTTC.

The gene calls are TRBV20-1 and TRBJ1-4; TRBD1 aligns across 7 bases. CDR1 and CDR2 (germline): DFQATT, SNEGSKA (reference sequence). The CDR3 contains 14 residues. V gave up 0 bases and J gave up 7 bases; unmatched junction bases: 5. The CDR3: CSARDSGGGEKLFF. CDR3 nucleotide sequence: TGCAGTGCTAGAGATTCAGGGGGTGGTGAAAAACTGTTTTTT.

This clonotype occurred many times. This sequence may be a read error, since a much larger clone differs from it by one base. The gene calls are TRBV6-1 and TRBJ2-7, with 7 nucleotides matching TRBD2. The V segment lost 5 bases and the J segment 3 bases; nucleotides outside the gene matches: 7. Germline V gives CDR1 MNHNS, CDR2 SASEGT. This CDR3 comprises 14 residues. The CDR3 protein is CASSLEGGFYEQYF. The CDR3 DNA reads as TGTGCCAGCAGTCTGGAGGGAGGGTTCTACGAGCAGTACTTC.

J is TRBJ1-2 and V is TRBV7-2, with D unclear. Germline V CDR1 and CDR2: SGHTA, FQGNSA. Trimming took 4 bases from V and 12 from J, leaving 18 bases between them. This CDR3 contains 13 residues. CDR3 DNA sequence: TGTGCCAGCAGCTCTTCTGGGTTCTCTGGAAACACCTTC. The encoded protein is CASSSSGFSGNTF.

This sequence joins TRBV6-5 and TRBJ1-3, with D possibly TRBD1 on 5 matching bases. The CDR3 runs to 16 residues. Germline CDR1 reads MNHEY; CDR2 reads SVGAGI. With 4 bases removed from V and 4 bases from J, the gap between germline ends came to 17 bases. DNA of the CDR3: TGTGCCAGCAGTTTAACGGGACTACCGATAGGAAACACCATATATTTT. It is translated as CASSLTGLPIGNTIYF.

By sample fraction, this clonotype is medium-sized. CDR3 DNA: TGTGCCAGCAGGGGGACTGGGTACAATGAGCAGTTCTTC. Protein sequence: CASRGTGYNEQFF. V is TRBV2 and J is TRBJ2-1; tentative D call: TRBD2 (6 bases). The CDR3 contains 13 residues. Germline-derived CDR1 and CDR2 are SNHLY and FYNNEI. Trimming took 6 bases from V and 4 from J, leaving 10 bases between them.

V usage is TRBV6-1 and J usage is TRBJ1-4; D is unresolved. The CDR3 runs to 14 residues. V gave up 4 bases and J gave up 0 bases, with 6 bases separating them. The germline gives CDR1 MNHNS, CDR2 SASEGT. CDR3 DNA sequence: TGTGCCAGCAGTGTCGGGACAACTAATGAAAAACTGTTTTTT. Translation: CASSVGTTNEKLFF.

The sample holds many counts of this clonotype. The CDR3 DNA sequence: TGTGCCAGCAGCCAAGGGACACTTCTTGAAGCTTTCTTT. Translation gives CASSQGTLLEAFF. The rearrangement uses TRBV14 and TRBJ1-1, with D possibly being TRBD1 (5 bases). From germline, CDR1 is SGHDN and CDR2 FVKESK. Trimming stripped 1 base from V and 7 bases from J, with 10 bases between. CDR3 length: 13 amino acids.

The DNA of the CDR3 is TGCGCCAGCAGCTTGGAAGGGGATAATTCACCCCTCCACTTT. Amino acids: CASSLEGDNSPLHF. The V and J genes are TRBV5-1 and TRBJ1-6; TRBD1 might be the D (5 bases). The germline CDR1 and CDR2 sequences are SGHRS and YFSETQ. CDR3 length equals 14 residues. V lost 0 bases and J lost 5, with 6 bases in between.

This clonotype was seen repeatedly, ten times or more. The CDR3 loop reads CASTPGGRGGGVDTQYF. As DNA, the CDR3 is TGCGCCAGCACACCTGGAGGGCGGGGTGGTGGGGTGGATACGCAGTATTTT. The chain couples TRBV4-1 to TRBJ2-3; possible D gene TRBD2, 6 bases. Deletions cut 7 bases from V and 6 bases from J, with 26 bases between. Germline V gives CDR1 MGHRA, CDR2 YSYEKL. The CDR3 spans 17 residues.

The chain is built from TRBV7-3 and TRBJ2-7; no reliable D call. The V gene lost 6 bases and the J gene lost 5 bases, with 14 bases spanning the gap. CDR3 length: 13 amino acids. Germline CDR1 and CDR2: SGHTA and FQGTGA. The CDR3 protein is CASRLLGAHEQYF. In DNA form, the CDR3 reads TGTGCCAGCAGATTACTCGGAGCCCACGAGCAGTACTTC.

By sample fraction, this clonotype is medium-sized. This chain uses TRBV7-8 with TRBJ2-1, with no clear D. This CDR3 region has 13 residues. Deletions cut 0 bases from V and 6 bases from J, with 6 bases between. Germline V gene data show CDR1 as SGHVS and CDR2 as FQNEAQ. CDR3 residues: CASSLAPTNEQFF. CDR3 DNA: TGTGCCAGCAGCTTAGCACCCACCAATGAGCAGTTCTTC.

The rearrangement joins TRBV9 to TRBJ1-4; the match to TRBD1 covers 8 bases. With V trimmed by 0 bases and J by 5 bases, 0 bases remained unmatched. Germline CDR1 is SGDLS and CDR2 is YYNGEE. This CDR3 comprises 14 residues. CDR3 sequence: CASSVGQGNEKLFF. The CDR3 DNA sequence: TGTGCCAGCAGCGTAGGACAGGGGAATGAAAAACTGTTTTTT.

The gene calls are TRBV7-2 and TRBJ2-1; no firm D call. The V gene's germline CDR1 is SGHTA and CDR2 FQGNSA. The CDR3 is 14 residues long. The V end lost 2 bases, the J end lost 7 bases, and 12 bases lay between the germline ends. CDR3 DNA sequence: TGTGCCAGCAGCTTATTAGCAAGTTCGAATGAGCAGTTCTTC. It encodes CASSLLASSNEQFF.

In nucleotides, the CDR3 is TGTGCCACCAGCACAGGGGGCTCTCGGCCCCAGCATTTT. It codes for CATSTGGSRPQHF. The chain joins TRBV15 to TRBJ1-5, with 8 bases fitting TRBD1. Trimming at V came to 4 bases and at J to 9 bases, leaving 5 bases not matched to a gene. Per the germline V gene, CDR1 is LNHNV and CDR2 is YYDKDF (reference sequence). This CDR3 has 13 amino acids. Looking up the rest from reference TRBV15 and TRBJ1-5 gives the full variable domain: DAMVIQNPRYQVTQFGKPVTLSCSQTLNHNVMYWYQQKSSQAPKLLFHYYDKDFNNEADTPDNFQSRRPNTSFCFLDIRSPGLGDTAMYLCATSTGGSRPQHFGDGTRLSIL.

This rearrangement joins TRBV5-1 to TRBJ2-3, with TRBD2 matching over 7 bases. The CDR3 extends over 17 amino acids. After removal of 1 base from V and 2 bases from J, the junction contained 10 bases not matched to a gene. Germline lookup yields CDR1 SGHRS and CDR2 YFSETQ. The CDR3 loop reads CASSLFGSGLATDTQYF. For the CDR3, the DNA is TGCGCCAGCAGCTTGTTCGGTAGCGGGTTGGCCACAGATACGCAGTATTTT.

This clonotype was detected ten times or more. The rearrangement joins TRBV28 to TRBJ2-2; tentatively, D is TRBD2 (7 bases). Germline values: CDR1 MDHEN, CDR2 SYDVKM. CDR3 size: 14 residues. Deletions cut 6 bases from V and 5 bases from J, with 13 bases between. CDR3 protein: CASSWGRGTGELFF. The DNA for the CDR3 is TGTGCCAGCAGCTGGGGGAGGGGGACCGGGGAGCTGTTTTTT.